This T cell receptor beta chain derives from a study of blood T cells in healthy people across ages. Overall study findings and caveats: TCR beta diversity correlated strongly with naive T cell percentage. The fall in TCR beta diversity per million T cells was roughly linear with age.

A second PCR, run for roughly 6 to 11 cycles, used a sample-barcoded 5' primer plus a J-beta primer mix. TCRdb ran MiXCR on the 5' RACE reads and lists one entry per CDR3 protein. The sample records about 750,000 distinct CDR3 sequences, roughly 50% being singletons. The study isolated at least 7 million PBMCs from each sample. This CDR3 comprises 13 residues. Per germline, CDR1 KGHSH and CDR2 LQKENI. V gave up 8 bases and J gave up 7 bases, with 18 bases separating them. Regarding this clonotype: Antigen: not known.

J is TRBJ2-7 and V is TRBV18, with D perhaps matching TRBD1 or TRBD2 (5 bases each). Sequenced: blood. This clonotype was obtained from an elderly man in good health. The CDR3 DNA reads TGTGCCAGCCGCAAAGAGGGGCCCAATGAGCAGTACTTC. The encoded protein is CASRKEGPNEQYF.